This T cell receptor beta chain was found in a study of vaccination effects on CD4 cells after COVID-19. About the study: Post-vaccine draws lagged the second dose by a median of 72 days.

Assay: immunoSEQ multiplex PCR; the TCRdb copy retains only in-frame clones and omits some. The sample records about 64,000 clones, about 78% being singletons. As to this clone: Its antigen remains unknown.

ViraFEST assay sequencing came after antigen-specific CD4+ T cells were expanded with viral peptide pools. The authors isolated CD4+ T cells after nine to eleven days of culture. Every participant took two doses of the BNT162b2 or mRNA-1273 vaccine. Nobody among the vaccine recipients had prior SARS-CoV-2 infection (nucleocapsid antibodies were negative). In the cultures, half the medium was exchanged for IL-2 medium on days 3 and 7. This CDR3 spans 15 amino acids. Trimming took 4 bases from V and 4 from J; bases not matched to a gene: 6. Germline V gene data show CDR1 as LNHNV and CDR2 as YYDKDF (reference sequence).

The starting material was CD4+ T cells from PBMCs cultured with HCoV-OC43 spike peptides, obtained after COVID-19 vaccination. Indicated subset: HCoV-OC43 spike overlapping peptide pool stimulation. The chain joins TRBV15 to TRBJ1-2; 10 bases line up with TRBD1. The receptor comes from a human donor who received a COVID-19 vaccine. The CDR3 DNA follows: TGTGCCACCAGCACGGGGGACAGGGGAATCTATGGCTACACCTTC. This gives the protein CATSTGDRGIYGYTF.